A single sample gave rise to the 23 T cell receptor beta chains below, sequenced in a study of post-analysis software for immune sequencing data. Their specific antigens are unknown. Prepared libraries of TCR beta cDNA carried unique molecular identifiers. TCRdb reprocessed the PCR reads with MiXCR, giving one entry per CDR3 protein. The table lists approximately 260,000 distinct CDR3 sequences, 35% to 40% of them singletons. Study-wide results and limits: Among 5 or 6 TRBV segments more frequent in patients than controls were TRBV5-6, TRBV5-1 and TRBV20-1.

Input material: blood. The receptors derive from a girl under 18 with multiple sclerosis.

This clonotype was counted ten times or more. V gene TRBV7-2 combines with J gene TRBJ1-1; TRBD1 matches 11 bases. The CDR3 is 16 amino acids. Germline V gene sequence: CDR1 SGHTA, CDR2 FQGNSA. The junction had 9 bases not matched to a gene; V was cut back by 3 bases and J by 6 bases. The CDR3 nucleotides read TGTGCCAGCAGCTTCAAAGGTGGGACAGGGGGATCTGAAGCTTTCTTT. The encoded protein is CASSFKGGTGGSEAFF.

With regard to this clonotype: A read error may be the cause here, since a much bigger clone is one base away. V is TRBV5-1 and J is TRBJ2-3; TRBD2 agrees at 11 bases. Per the germline V gene, CDR1 is SGHRS and CDR2 is YFSETQ. This CDR3 is 14 amino acids long. V shed 7 bases, J shed 7 bases, and the junction held 8 bases outside the gene matches. The CDR3 loop is CASQRLAGTNTQYF. CDR3 DNA: TGCGCCAGCCAACGACTAGCGGGGACAAATACGCAGTATTTT.

On this clonotype: This could be a read error, since a much larger clone is one nucleotide away. This chain joins TRBV6-2 or TRBV6-3 and TRBJ1-1, with unresolved D. The length of the CDR3 is 13 residues. V lost 6 bases and J lost 0, with 8 bases in between. CDR1 is MNHEY and CDR2 is SVGEGT in the germline V gene. The CDR3 DNA sequence: TGTGCCAGCAGGATGCGCATGAACACTGAAGCTTTCTTT. It yields the protein CASRMRMNTEAFF.

This clonotype was observed a handful of times. The gene calls are TRBV29-1 and TRBJ2-3; D is perhaps TRBD2 (5 bases). The V gene lost 4 bases and the J gene lost 0 bases, with 14 bases spanning the gap. Germline CDR1 and CDR2: SQVTM and ANQGSEA. CDR3 size: 15 residues. This CDR3 reads CSVGQERYSTDTQYF. CDR3 coding DNA: TGCAGCGTTGGGCAGGAGCGGTATAGCACAGATACGCAGTATTTT.

J is TRBJ1-2 and V is TRBV20-1; no clear D gene. CDR1 and CDR2 from the germline V gene are DFQATT and SNEGSKA (reference sequence). Deletions cut 4 bases from V and 0 bases from J, with 9 bases between. This CDR3 is 13 amino acids long. The CDR3 bases are TGCAGTGCTATGGAGGGTACTAACTATGGCTACACCTTC. It specifies CSAMEGTNYGYTF.

This sequence joins TRBV7-3 and TRBJ2-1, with 9 bases matching TRBD2. This CDR3 comprises 17 residues. With 4 bases clipped from V and 3 bases from J, the junction kept 10 bases outside the gene matches. The germline CDR1 and CDR2 sequences are SGHTA and FQGTGA. This CDR3 is CASSSPILREGYNEQFF. In nucleotides, the CDR3 is TGTGCCAGCAGCTCTCCGATTCTGCGGGAGGGCTACAATGAGCAGTTCTTC.

The chain joins TRBV20-1 to TRBJ2-1, with 9 bases lining up with TRBD2. This CDR3 contains 17 residues. V lost 2 bases to trimming and J lost 0 bases; unmatched junction nucleotides: 8. CDR1 and CDR2 from the germline V gene are DFQATT and SNEGSKA (reference sequence). CDR3 protein: CSARLPSGKSSYNEQFF. The CDR3 nucleotides are TGCAGTGCTAGACTGCCTAGCGGGAAGAGCTCCTACAATGAGCAGTTCTTC.

This clonotype was detected ten times or more. This chain joins TRBV5-1 and TRBJ2-3; D possibly corresponds to TRBD1 (6 bases). Trimming stripped 0 bases from V and 4 bases from J, with 6 bases between. Germline loops: CDR1 SGHRS, CDR2 YFSETQ. There are 13 residues in the CDR3. Here the CDR3 reads CASSLGQADTQYF. In DNA, the CDR3 is TGCGCCAGCAGCTTGGGACAGGCAGATACGCAGTATTTT.

The V call is TRBV15, the J call TRBJ2-3; TRBD2 is a possible D gene (5 bases). V lost 3 bases and J lost 1, with 14 bases in between. The CDR3 sequence is 16 residues long. Germline V gene lookup returns CDR1 LNHNV and CDR2 YYDKDF (reference sequence). CDR3 amino acids: CATSRRAGGGTDTQYF. In DNA, the CDR3 is TGTGCCACCAGCAGGCGGGCCGGTGGGGGCACAGATACGCAGTATTTT.

The chain uses TRBV25-1 and TRBJ2-5; 8 positions match TRBD1. With V trimmed by 1 base and J by 4 bases, 2 bases remained unmatched. CDR3 length: 14 amino acids. The germline CDR1 and CDR2 sequences are MGHDK and SYGVNS. The CDR3 DNA is TGTGCCAGCAGTGAATCGGACAGGGTAGAGACCCAGTACTTC. Residues: CASSESDRVETQYF.

With regard to this clonotype: A much larger clone lies one base from this, so it may be a read error. This CDR3 is missing its conserved last phenylalanine or tryptophan, likely due to a read error. This chain joins TRBV12-3 or TRBV12-4 and TRBJ2-3; D is tentatively TRBD1 or TRBD2 (5 bases each). V lost 6 bases and J 2 bases, leaving 12 bases between the germline ends. The CDR3 has 14 amino acids. CDR3 nucleotide sequence: TGTGCCAGCAGCCCCGGGGCAGTCACAGATACGCAGTATTCT. This encodes CASSPGAVTDTQYS.

In the case of this clonotype: A much larger clone lies one base from this, so it may be a read error. The J gene is TRBJ1-1, the V gene TRBV5-1, with D possibly TRBD1 on 6 matching bases. From germline, CDR1 is SGHRS and CDR2 YFSETQ. The CDR3 runs to 14 residues. As DNA, the CDR3 is TGCGCCAACAGCCCTGGACAGCTGAACACTGAAGCTTTCTTT. Protein sequence: CANSPGQLNTEAFF.

The V gene is TRBV20-1, the J gene TRBJ2-7; 10 bases map to TRBD1. Germline trimming cut 4 bases from V and 2 bases from J; bases unmatched to any gene: 8. The CDR3 covers 15 residues. CDR1 and CDR2 from the germline V gene are DFQATT and SNEGSKA (reference sequence). CDR3 region: CSAKGGTGAPYEQYF. The CDR3 DNA sequence: TGCAGTGCTAAAGGGGGGACAGGGGCCCCCTACGAGCAGTACTTC.

DNA of the CDR3: TGTGCCAGCCAGAGCTCTGGGGCCAACGTCCTGACTTTC. Its translation: CASQSSGANVLTF. The chain joins TRBV2 to TRBJ2-6, with D unclear. Germline V gives CDR1 SNHLY, CDR2 FYNNEI. V was clipped by 8 bases and J by 0 bases, with 5 bases between them. The CDR3 runs 13 residues.

This clonotype was recorded at least ten times. The rearrangement links TRBV7-9 to TRBJ2-5, with D uncertain. The V end lost 3 bases, the J end lost 2 bases, and 10 bases lay between the germline ends. This CDR3 has 14 amino acids. Germline V gene lookup returns CDR1 SEHNR and CDR2 FQNEAQ (reference sequence). This CDR3 reads CASSFTVQQETQYF. CDR3 in DNA: TGTGCCAGCAGCTTTACGGTCCAACAAGAGACCCAGTACTTC.

This clonotype appeared many times. J is TRBJ2-3 and V is TRBV7-9, with D possibly matching TRBD2 (6 bases). In germline, CDR1 is SEHNR, CDR2 FQNEAQ (reference sequence). Trimming took 5 bases from V and 0 from J, leaving 18 bases between them. CDR3 length: 17 residues. The CDR3 sequence is CASSPRERASSTDTQYF. In DNA form, the CDR3 reads TGTGCCAGCAGCCCCCGGGAGCGGGCCTCTAGCACAGATACGCAGTATTTT.

The chain combines TRBV5-1 with TRBJ2-3; 14 nucleotides match TRBD2. The CDR3 covers 16 residues. V lost 0 bases and J lost 4; bases outside the gene matches: 1. CDR1 is SGHRS, CDR2 YFSETQ, per germline. The CDR3 here is CASSLGGLAGADTQYF. CDR3 DNA sequence: TGCGCCAGCAGCTTGGGGGGACTAGCGGGAGCAGATACGCAGTATTTT. The full variable domain, in which reference TRBV5-1 and TRBJ2-3 provide the parts outside the CDR3, is KAGVTQTPRYLIKTRGQQVTLSCSPISGHRSVSWYQQTPGQGLQFLFEYFSETQRNKGNFPGRFSGRQFSNSRSEMNVSTLELGDSALYLCASSLGGLAGADTQYFGPGTRLTVL.

This clonotype was seen once. This chain links TRBV7-9 with TRBJ2-1; 10 bases map to TRBD2. V lost 2 bases to trimming and J lost 10 bases; unmatched junction nucleotides: 11. The germline CDR1 and CDR2 sequences are SEHNR and FQNEAQ (reference sequence). The length of the CDR3 is 16 residues. CDR3 in amino acids: CASSLIRGTSVYEQFF. As DNA, the CDR3 is TGTGCCAGCAGCTTAATCCGTGGGACTAGCGTGTACGAGCAGTTCTTC.

This clonotype was seen many times. V gene TRBV24-1 combines with J gene TRBJ2-6; D not certain. The CDR3 runs to 16 residues. The ends were cut back, 3 bases at V and 0 bases at J, with 8 bases in the middle. Germline loops: CDR1 KGHDR, CDR2 SFDVKD. The CDR3 loop reads CATSDPRPSGANVLTF. CDR3 sequence (DNA): TGTGCCACCAGTGATCCTAGGCCCTCTGGGGCCAACGTCCTGACTTTC.

This chain connects TRBV3-1 to TRBJ1-2; 8 bases are a match to TRBD1. CDR3 length equals 15 residues. Germline values: CDR1 LGHDT, CDR2 YNNKEL (reference sequence). V gave up 1 base and J gave up 2 bases; unmatched junction bases: 3. CDR3 nucleotide sequence: TGTGCCAGCAGCCAAGGGACAGGGTCCAACTATGGCTACACCTTC. Translated: CASSQGTGSNYGYTF.

J is TRBJ1-1 and V is TRBV29-1; D not certain. V was cut by 6 bases and J by 5 bases, with 7 bases left in between. The CDR3 loop spans 10 amino acids. Germline CDR1 and CDR2: SQVTM and ANQGSEA. Here the CDR3 reads CSVQQTEAFF. The CDR3 nucleotides are TGCAGCGTGCAACAGACTGAAGCTTTCTTT.

There are many counts of this clonotype. The chain uses TRBV5-1 and TRBJ2-5; possible D gene TRBD2, 6 bases. Germline values: CDR1 SGHRS, CDR2 YFSETQ. V was trimmed by 0 bases and J by 2 bases, leaving 17 bases between them. The CDR3 runs to 17 residues. CDR3 DNA sequence: TGCGCCAGCAGCTTGGGCGTTGACGGGAGATTACAAGAGACCCAGTACTTC. The encoded protein is CASSLGVDGRLQETQYF.

This clonotype was counted ten times or more. The CDR3 coding sequence is TGTGCCAGCAGCTTTGAGACAGGGAGGTTACGTAATTCACCCCTCCACTTT. Protein: CASSFETGRLRNSPLHF. This chain links TRBV7-8 with TRBJ1-6, with 7 bases aligning to TRBD1. CDR1 is SGHVS and CDR2 is FQNEAQ in the germline V gene. The CDR3 totals 17 residues. After removal of 3 bases from V and 6 bases from J, the junction contained 11 bases not matched to a gene.